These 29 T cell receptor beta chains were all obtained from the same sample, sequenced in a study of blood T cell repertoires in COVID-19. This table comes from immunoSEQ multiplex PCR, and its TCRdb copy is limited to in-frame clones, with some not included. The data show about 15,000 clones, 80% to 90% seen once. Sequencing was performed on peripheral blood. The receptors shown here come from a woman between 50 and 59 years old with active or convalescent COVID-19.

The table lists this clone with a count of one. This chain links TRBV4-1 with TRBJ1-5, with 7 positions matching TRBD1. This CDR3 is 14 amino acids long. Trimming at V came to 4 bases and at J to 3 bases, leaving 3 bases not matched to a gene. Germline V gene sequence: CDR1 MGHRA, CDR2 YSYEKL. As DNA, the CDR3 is TGCGCCAGCAGCCCAACAGGGGTCAATCAGCCCCAGCATTTT. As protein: CASSPTGVNQPQHF.

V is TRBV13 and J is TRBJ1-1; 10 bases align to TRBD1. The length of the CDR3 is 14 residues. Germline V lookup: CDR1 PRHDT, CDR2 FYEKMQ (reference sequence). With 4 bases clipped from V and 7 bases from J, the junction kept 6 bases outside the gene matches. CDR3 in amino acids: CASSSGQGYNEAFF. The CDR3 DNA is TGTGCCAGCAGCTCGGGACAGGGGTATAATGAAGCTTTCTTT. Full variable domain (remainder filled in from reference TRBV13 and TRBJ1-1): AAGVIQSPRHLIKEKRETATLKCYPIPRHDTVYWYQQGPGQDPQFLISFYEKMQSDKGSIPDRFSAQQFSDYHSELNMSSLELGDSALYFCASSSGQGYNEAFFGQGTRLTVV.

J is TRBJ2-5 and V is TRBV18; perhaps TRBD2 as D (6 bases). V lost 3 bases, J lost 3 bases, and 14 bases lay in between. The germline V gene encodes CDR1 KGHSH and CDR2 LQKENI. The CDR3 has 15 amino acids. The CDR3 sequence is CASSPRGPSEETQYF. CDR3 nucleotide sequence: TGTGCCAGCTCACCCCGGGGCCCTAGCGAAGAGACCCAGTACTTC.

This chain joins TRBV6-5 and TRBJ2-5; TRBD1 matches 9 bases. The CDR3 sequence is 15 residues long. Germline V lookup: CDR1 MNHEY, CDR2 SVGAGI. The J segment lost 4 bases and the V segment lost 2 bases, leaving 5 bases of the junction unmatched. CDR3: CASSYGDRGRETQYF. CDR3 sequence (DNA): TGTGCCAGCAGTTACGGTGACAGGGGGAGAGAGACCCAGTACTTC.

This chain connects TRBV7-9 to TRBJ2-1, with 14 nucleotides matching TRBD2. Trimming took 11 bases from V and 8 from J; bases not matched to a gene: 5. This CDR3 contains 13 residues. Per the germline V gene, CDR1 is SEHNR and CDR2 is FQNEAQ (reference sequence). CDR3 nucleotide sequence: TGTGCCCAACCGGGACTAGCGGGAGATGAGCAGTTCTTC. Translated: CAQPGLAGDEQFF.

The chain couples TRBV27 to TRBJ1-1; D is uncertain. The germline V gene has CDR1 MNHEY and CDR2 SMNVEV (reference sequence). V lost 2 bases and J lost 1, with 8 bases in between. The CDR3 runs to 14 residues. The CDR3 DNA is TGTGCCAGCAGTTTAGGGCTCCCGAACACTGAAGCTTTCTTT. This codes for CASSLGLPNTEAFF.

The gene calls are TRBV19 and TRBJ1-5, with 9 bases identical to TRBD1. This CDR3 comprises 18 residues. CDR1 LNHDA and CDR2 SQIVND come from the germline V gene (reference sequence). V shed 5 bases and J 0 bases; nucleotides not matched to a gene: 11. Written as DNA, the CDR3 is TGTGCCAGTAGTTTGGACCGGGACAGGGTTTATAGCAATCAGCCCCAGCATTTT. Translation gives CASSLDRDRVYSNQPQHF.

CDR3 sequence reads: CASSGTGPLQETQYF. The CDR3 DNA sequence: TGTGCCAGCAGTGGGACAGGACCCCTCCAAGAGACCCAGTACTTC. The rearrangement links TRBV2 to TRBJ2-5; 7 bases align to TRBD1. Trimming removed 4 bases from V and 1 base from J; junction bases left unmatched: 6. The germline CDR1 and CDR2 sequences are SNHLY and FYNNEI. The CDR3 extends over 15 amino acids.

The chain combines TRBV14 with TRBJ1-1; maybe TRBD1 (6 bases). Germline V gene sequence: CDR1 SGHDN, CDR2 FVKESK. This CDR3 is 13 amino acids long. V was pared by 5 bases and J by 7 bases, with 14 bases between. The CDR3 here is CASSGGGAGEAFF. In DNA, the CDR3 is TGTGCCAGCAGCGGCGGGGGCGCCGGTGAAGCTTTCTTT.

CDR3 coding DNA: TGTGCCAGCAGTGAATGGAGGAGCTCTGGAAACACCATATATTTT. Its translation: CASSEWRSSGNTIYF. V is TRBV6-1 and J is TRBJ1-3; D gene unclear. CDR3 length: 15 amino acids. Per germline, CDR1 MNHNS and CDR2 SASEGT. V dropped 2 bases and J dropped 0 bases, with 8 bases sitting between them.

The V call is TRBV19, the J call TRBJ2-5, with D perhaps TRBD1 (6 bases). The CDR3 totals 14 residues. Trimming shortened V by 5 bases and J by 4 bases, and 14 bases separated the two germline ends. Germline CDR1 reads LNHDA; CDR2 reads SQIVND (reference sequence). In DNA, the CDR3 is TGTGCCAGTAGTTTGGCAGGGGATCGAGAGACCCAGTACTTC. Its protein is CASSLAGDRETQYF.

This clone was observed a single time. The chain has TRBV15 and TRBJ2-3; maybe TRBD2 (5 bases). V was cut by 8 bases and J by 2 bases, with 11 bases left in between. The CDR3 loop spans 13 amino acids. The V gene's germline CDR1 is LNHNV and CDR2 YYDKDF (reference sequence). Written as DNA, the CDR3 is TGTGCCACCGGCCTCGGGGTCACAGATACGCAGTATTTT. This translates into CATGLGVTDTQYF.

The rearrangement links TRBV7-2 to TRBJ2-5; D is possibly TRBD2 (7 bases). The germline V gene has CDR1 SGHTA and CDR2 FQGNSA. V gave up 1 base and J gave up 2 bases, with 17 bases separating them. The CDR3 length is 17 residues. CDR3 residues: CASSLEWVRGAQETQYF. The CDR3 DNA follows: TGTGCCAGCAGCTTAGAGTGGGTACGGGGGGCACAAGAGACCCAGTACTTC.

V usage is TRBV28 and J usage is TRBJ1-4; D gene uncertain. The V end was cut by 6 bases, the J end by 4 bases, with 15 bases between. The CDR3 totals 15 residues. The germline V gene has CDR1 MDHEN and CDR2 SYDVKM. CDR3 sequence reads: CASRALLSVNEKLFF. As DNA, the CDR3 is TGTGCCAGCAGAGCCCTTCTTTCGGTTAATGAAAAACTGTTTTTT.

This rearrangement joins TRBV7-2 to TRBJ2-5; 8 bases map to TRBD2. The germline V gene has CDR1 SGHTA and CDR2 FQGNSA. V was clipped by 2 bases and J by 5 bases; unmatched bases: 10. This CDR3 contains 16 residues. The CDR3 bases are TGTGCCAGCAGCTTAAATCTCGGGGGGGCCTTGGAGACCCAGTACTTC. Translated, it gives CASSLNLGGALETQYF. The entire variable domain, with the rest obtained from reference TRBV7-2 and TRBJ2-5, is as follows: GAGVSQSPSNKVTEKGKDVELRCDPISGHTALYWYRQSLGQGLEFLIYFQGNSAPDKSGLPSDRFSAERTGGSVSTLTIQRTQQEDSAVYLCASSLNLGGALETQYFGPGTRLLVL.

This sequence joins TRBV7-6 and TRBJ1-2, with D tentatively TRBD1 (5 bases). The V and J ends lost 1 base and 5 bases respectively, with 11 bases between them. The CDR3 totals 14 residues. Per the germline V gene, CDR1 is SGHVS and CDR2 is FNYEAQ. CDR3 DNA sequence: TGTGCCAGCAGCTTAGGGGGGGTGGGATATGGCTACACCTTC. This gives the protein CASSLGGVGYGYTF.

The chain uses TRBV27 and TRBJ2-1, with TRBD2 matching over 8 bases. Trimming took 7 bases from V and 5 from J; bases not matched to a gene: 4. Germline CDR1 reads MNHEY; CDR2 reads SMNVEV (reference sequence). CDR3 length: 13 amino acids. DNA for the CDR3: TGTGCCAGCAAGAGACTAGCGAACAATGAGCAGTTCTTC. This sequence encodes CASKRLANNEQFF.

The CDR3 is CASSMGQGFEPQHF. The CDR3 nucleotides are TGTGCCAGCAGCATGGGACAGGGCTTTGAGCCCCAGCATTTT. V usage is TRBV7-9 and J usage is TRBJ1-5; 9 bases fit TRBD1. Germline lookup yields CDR1 SEHNR and CDR2 FQNEAQ (reference sequence). This CDR3 spans 14 amino acids. The ends lost 5 bases at V and 8 bases at J; junction bases unmatched: 7. Full variable domain (missing parts from reference TRBV7-9 and TRBJ1-5): DTGVSQNPRHKITKRGQNVTFRCDPISEHNRLYWYRQTLGQGPEFLTYFQNEAQLEKSRLLSDRFSAERPKGSFSTLEIQRTEQGDSAMYLCASSMGQGFEPQHFGDGTRLSIL.

The CDR3 loop reads CASSSRGTGELFF. The CDR3 DNA sequence: TGTGCCAGCAGTTCTCGGGGGACCGGGGAGCTGTTTTTT. The rearrangement joins TRBV28 to TRBJ2-2; tentatively, D is TRBD2 (6 bases). The CDR3 has 13 amino acids. CDR1 is MDHEN, CDR2 SYDVKM, per germline. Trimming removed 4 bases at V and 5 bases at J, with 8 bases between.

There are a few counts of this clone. In DNA, the CDR3 is TGCGCCAGCAGCTTGGCCTCCGGACAGGGAAATTCACCCCTCCACTTT. It is translated as CASSLASGQGNSPLHF. The chain links TRBV5-1 to TRBJ1-6; 8 positions agree with TRBD1. With V trimmed by 0 bases and J by 7 bases, 6 bases remained unmatched. CDR1 and CDR2 (germline): SGHRS, YFSETQ. This CDR3 spans 16 amino acids.

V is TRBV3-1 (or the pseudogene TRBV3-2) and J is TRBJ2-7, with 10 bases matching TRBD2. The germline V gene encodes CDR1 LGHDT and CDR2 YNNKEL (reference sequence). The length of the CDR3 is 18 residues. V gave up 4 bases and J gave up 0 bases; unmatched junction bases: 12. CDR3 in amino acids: CASSPGVAGGSLSYEQYF. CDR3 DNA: TGTGCCAGCAGCCCTGGAGTAGCGGGGGGCTCCCTCTCCTACGAGCAGTACTTC.

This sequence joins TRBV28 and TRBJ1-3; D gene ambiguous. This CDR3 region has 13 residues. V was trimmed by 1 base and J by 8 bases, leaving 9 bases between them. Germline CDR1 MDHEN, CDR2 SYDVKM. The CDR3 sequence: CASSLSRRYTIYF. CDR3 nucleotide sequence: TGTGCCAGCAGTTTATCCAGAAGATACACCATATATTTT.

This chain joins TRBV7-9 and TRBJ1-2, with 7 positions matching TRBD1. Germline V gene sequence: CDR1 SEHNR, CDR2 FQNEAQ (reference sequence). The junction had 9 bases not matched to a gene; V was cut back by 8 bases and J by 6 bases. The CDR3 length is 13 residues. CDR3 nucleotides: TGTGCCAGCGCGGGCAGGGGGTGGAATGGCTACACCTTC. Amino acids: CASAGRGWNGYTF.

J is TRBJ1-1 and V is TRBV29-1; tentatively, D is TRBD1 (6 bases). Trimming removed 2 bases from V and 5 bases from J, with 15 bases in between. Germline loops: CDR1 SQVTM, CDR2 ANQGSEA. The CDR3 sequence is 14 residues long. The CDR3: CSVERGGHGTEAFF. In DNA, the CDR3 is TGCAGCGTTGAAAGGGGGGGACATGGGACTGAAGCTTTCTTT.

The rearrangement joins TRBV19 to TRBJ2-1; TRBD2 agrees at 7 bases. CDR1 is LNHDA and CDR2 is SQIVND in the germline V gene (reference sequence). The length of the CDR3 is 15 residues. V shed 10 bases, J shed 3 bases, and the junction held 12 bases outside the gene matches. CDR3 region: CATSTSETGYNEQFF. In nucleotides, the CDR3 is TGTGCCACATCTACTAGCGAAACAGGCTACAATGAGCAGTTCTTC. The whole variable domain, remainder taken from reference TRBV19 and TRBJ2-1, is DGGITQSPKYLFRKEGQNVTLSCEQNLNHDAMYWYRQDPGQGLRLIYYSQIVNDFQKGDIAEGYSVSREKKESFPLTVTSAQKNPTAFYLCATSTSETGYNEQFFGPGTRLTVL.

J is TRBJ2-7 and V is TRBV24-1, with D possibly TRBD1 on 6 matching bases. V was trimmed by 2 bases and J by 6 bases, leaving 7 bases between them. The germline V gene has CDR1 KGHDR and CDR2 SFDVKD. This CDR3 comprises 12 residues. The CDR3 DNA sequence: TGTGCCACCAGTGATTCAGGGGTCGAGCAGTACTTC. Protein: CATSDSGVEQYF.

CDR3 in amino acids: CASSQDPPSYNEQFF. DNA of the CDR3: TGCGCCAGCAGCCAAGACCCCCCCTCGTACAATGAGCAGTTCTTC. The rearrangement uses TRBV4-1 and TRBJ2-1; no definite D call. The ends were cut back, 0 bases at V and 4 bases at J, with 10 bases in the middle. CDR3 size: 15 residues. The V gene's germline CDR1 is MGHRA and CDR2 YSYEKL.

Written as DNA, the CDR3 is TGTGCCACCAGCAGAGATGCGGTCCCCTACGAGCAGTACTTC. This translates into CATSRDAVPYEQYF. The chain is built from TRBV15 and TRBJ2-7; D not resolved. V was clipped by 0 bases and J by 2 bases, with 8 bases between them. The germline CDR1 and CDR2 sequences are LNHNV and YYDKDF (reference sequence). The CDR3 is made up of 14 amino acids.

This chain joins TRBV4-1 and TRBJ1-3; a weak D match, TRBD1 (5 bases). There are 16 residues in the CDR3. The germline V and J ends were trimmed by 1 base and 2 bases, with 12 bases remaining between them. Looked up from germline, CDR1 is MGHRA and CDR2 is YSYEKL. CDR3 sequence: CASSQGPGTTGNTIYF. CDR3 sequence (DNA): TGCGCCAGCAGCCAAGGACCGGGGACTACTGGAAACACCATATATTTT.